This T cell receptor (beta chain) emerged from a study of OX40 agonist ivuxolimab in advanced cancers. V lost 0 bases and J lost 0; bases outside the gene matches: 6. CDR1 and CDR2 (germline): SGHRS, YFSETQ. The CDR3 loop spans 18 amino acids. Clones were read by immunoSEQ multiplex PCR, and TCRdb kept only the in-frame ones, dropping some. The table has roughly 70,000 clones, 91% seen once. The study sampled blood at baseline, cycle 4 day 1, and cycle 7 day 1. The TCR originated in an adult with an advanced solid tumor such as melanoma, head and neck, liver or kidney cancer. The material was CD4+ or CD8+ T cells sorted from blood, obtained in a trial of the OX40 agonist ivuxolimab. The V call is TRBV5-1, the J call TRBJ2-2, with TRBD1 identical over 9 bases. Here the CDR3 reads CASSLVPGQGPNTGELFF. CDR3 bases: TGCGCCAGCAGCTTGGTCCCGGGACAGGGCCCGAACACCGGGGAGCTGTTTTTT.